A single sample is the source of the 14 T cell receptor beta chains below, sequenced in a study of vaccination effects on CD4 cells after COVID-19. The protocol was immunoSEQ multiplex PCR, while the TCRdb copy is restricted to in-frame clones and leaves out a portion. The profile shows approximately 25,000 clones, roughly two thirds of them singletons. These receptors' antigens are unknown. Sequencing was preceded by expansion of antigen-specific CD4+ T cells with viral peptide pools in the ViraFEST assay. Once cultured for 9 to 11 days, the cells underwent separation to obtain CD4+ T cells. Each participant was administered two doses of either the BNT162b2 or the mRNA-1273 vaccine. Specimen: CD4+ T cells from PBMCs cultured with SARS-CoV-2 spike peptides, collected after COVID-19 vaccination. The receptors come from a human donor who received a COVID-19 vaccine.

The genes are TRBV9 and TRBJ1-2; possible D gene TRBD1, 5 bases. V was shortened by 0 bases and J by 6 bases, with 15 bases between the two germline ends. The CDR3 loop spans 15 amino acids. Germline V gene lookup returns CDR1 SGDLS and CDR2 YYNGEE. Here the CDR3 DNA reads TGTGCCAGCAGCGTAGTTGTCAGGGCGGTAAATGGCTACACCTTC. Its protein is CASSVVVRAVNGYTF.

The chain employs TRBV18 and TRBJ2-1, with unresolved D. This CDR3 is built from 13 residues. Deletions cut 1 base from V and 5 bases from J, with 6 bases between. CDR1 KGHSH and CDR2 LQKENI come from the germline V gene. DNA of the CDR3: TGTGCCAGCTCACCACGGTTCGACAATGAGCAGTTCTTC. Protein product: CASSPRFDNEQFF. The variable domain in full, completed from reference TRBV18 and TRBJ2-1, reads NAGVMQNPRHLVRRRGQEARLRCSPMKGHSHVYWYRQLPEEGLKFMVYLQKENIIDESGMPKERFSAEFPKEGPSILRIQQVVRGDSAAYFCASSPRFDNEQFFGPGTRLTVL.

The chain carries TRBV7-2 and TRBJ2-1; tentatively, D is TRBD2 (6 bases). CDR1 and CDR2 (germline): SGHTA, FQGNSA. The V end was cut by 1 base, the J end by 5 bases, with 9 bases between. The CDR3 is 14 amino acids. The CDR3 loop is CASSLGDLDNEQFF. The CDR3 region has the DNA TGTGCCAGCAGCTTAGGGGACTTAGACAATGAGCAGTTCTTC.

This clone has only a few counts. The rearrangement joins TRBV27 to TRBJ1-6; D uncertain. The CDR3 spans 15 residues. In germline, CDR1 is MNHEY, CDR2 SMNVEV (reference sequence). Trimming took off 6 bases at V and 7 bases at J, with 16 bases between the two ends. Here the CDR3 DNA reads TGTGCCAGCAGAGGCAGCGTCCTCGGAAATTCACCCCTCCACTTT. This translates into CASRGSVLGNSPLHF.

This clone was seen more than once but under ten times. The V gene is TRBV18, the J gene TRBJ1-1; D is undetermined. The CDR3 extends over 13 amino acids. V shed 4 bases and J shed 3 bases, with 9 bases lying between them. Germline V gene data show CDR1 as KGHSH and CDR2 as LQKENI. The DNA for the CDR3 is TGTGCCAGCTCACGAAGATCAGACACTGAAGCTTTCTTT. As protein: CASSRRSDTEAFF. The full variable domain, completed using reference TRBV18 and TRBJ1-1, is NAGVMQNPRHLVRRRGQEARLRCSPMKGHSHVYWYRQLPEEGLKFMVYLQKENIIDESGMPKERFSAEFPKEGPSILRIQQVVRGDSAAYFCASSRRSDTEAFFGQGTRLTVV.

The DNA of the CDR3 is TGTGCCAGTAGTATTACTAAGAGTGCTGAAAAACTGTTTTTT. Residues: CASSITKSAEKLFF. The chain is built from TRBV19 and TRBJ1-4, with D uncertain. V lost 3 bases and J 7 bases, leaving 12 bases between the germline ends. Germline CDR1 is LNHDA and CDR2 is SQIVND (reference sequence). This CDR3 contains 14 residues.

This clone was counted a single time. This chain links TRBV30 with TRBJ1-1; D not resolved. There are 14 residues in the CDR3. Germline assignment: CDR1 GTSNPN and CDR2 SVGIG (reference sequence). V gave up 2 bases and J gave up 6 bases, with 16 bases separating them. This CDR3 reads CAWSLALSAAEAFF. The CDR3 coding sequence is TGTGCCTGGAGTCTTGCCCTCTCAGCCGCTGAAGCTTTCTTT.

The CDR3 loop is CASSHRTGASTNEKLFF. DNA of the CDR3: TGTGCCAGCAGTCATAGGACAGGAGCCTCAACTAATGAAAAACTGTTTTTT. The chain uses TRBV6-6 and TRBJ1-4; 7 nucleotides line up with TRBD1. The V and J ends lost 5 bases and 0 bases, in that order; junction bases with no gene match: 9. The CDR3 covers 17 residues. Germline CDR1 and CDR2: MNHNY and SVGAGI (reference sequence).

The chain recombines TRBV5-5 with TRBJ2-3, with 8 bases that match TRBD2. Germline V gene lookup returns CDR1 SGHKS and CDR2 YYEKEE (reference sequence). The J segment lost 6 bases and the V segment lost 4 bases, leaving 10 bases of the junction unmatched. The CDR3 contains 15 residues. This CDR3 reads CASSLSGDIVDTQYF. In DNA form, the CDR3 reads TGTGCCAGCAGCCTTAGCGGGGATATAGTGGATACGCAGTATTTT.

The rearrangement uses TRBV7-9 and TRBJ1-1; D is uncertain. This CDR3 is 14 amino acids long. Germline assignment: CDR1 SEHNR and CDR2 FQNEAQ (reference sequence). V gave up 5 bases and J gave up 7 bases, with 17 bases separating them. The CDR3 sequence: CASSLTGIDSEAFF. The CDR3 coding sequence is TGTGCCAGCAGCCTTACCGGGATAGATAGTGAAGCTTTCTTT.

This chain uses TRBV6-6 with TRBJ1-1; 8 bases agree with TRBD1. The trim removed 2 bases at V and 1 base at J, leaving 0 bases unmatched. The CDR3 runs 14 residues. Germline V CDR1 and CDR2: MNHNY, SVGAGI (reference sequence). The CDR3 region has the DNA TGTGCCAGCAGTTACGGACAGGGGAACACTGAAGCTTTCTTT. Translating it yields CASSYGQGNTEAFF.

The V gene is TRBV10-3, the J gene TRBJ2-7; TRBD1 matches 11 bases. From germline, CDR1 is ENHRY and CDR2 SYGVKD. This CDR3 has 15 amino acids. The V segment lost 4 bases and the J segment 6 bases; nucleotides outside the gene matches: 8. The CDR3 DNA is TGTGCCATCAGTGTCTCCGGGACAGGGGGAAGCGAGCAGTACTTC. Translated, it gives CAISVSGTGGSEQYF.

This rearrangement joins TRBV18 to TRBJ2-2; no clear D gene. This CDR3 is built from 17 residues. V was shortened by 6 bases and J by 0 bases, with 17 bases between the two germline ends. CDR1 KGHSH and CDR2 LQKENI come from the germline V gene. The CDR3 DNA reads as TGTGCCAGCTCGCTAAGGATTCCAGTCACGAACACCGGGGAGCTGTTTTTT. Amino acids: CASSLRIPVTNTGELFF.

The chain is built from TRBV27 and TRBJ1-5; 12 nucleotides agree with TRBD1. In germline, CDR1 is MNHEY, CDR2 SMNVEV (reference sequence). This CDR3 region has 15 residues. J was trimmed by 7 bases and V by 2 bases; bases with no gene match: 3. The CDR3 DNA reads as TGTGCCAGCAGTTTAGGGACAGGGGGCCGGCAGCCCCAGCATTTT. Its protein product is CASSLGTGGRQPQHF.